The entry below describes one T cell receptor (beta chain). The antigen is unknown. This record comes from a study of T cell responses to AZD1222 COVID-19 vaccine. Trimming removed 2 bases from V and 0 bases from J, with 12 bases in between. CDR3 length equals 16 residues. Germline loops: CDR1 LGHDT, CDR2 YNNKEL (reference sequence). Study-level findings and limits: A reported finding is that nearly half of spike-specific TCRs target unmutated variant regions. White British donors predominated, females outnumbered males, and clonal diversity was possibly underestimated. Among those given AZD1222, only five to seven were seropositive at baseline. Spike-specific TCR depth and breadth grew after two AZD1222 doses.

Clones were read by immunoSEQ multiplex PCR, and TCRdb kept only the in-frame ones, dropping some. Here the sample spans 110,000 to 150,000 clones, just under 95% being singletons. This clonotype was sampled from an adult who had recovered from COVID-19. The chain couples TRBV3-1 (or the pseudogene TRBV3-2) to TRBJ2-3, with D hard to call. The sample was peripheral blood, taken after recovery from COVID-19. CDR3 nucleotides: TGTGCCAGCAGCCAATTCGGAACGGCTAGCACAGATACGCAGTATTTT. This translates into CASSQFGTASTDTQYF.